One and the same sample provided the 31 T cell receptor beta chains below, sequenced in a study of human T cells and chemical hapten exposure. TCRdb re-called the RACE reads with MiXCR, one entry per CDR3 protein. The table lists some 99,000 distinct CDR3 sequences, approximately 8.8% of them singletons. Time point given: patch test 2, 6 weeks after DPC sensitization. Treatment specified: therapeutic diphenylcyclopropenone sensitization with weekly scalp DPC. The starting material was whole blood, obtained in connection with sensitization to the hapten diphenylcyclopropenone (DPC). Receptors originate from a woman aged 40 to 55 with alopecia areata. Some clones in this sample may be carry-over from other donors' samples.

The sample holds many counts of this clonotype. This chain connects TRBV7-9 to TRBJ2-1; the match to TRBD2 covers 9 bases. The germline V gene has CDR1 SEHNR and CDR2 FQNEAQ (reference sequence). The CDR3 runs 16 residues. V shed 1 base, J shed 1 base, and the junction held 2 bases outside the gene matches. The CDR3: CASSLGLAGSYNEQFF. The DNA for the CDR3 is TGTGCCAGCAGCTTAGGGCTAGCGGGGTCCTACAATGAGCAGTTCTTC.

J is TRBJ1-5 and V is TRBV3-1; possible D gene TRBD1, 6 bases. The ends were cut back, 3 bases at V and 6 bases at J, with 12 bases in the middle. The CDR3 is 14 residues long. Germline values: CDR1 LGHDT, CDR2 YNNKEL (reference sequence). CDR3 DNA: TGTGCCAGCAGCCATACAGGGTTAGCTCAGCCCCAGCATTTT. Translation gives CASSHTGLAQPQHF.

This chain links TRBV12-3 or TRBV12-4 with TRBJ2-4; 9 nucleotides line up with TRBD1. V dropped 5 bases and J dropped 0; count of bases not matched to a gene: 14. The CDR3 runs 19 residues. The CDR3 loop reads CASSTGTGTLLRAKNIQYF. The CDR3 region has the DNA TGTGCCAGCAGTACCGGGACAGGGACTCTCTTGAGAGCCAAAAACATTCAGTACTTC.

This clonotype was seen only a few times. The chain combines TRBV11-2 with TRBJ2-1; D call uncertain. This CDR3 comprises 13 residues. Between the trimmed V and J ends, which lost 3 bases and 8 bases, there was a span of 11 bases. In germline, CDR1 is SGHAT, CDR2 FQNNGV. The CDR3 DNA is TGTGCCAGCAGCTTCTCACCGCTATATGAGCAGTTCTTC. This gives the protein CASSFSPLYEQFF.

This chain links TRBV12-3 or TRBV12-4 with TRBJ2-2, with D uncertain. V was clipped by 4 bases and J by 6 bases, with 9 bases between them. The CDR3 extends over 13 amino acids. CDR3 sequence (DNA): TGTGCCAGCAGTTCGATAATGGCCGGGGAGCTGTTTTTT. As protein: CASSSIMAGELFF.

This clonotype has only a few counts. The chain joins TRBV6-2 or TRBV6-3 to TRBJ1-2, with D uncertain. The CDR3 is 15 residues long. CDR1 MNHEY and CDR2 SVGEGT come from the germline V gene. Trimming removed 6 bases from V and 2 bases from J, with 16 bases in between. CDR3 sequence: CASSLPSQLNYGYTF. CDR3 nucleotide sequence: TGTGCCAGCAGCCTCCCCAGCCAGCTGAACTATGGCTACACCTTC.

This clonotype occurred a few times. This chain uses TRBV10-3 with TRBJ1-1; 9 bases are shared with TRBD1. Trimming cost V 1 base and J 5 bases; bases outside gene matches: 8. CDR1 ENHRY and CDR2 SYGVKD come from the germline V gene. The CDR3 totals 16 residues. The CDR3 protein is CAISEWGQGMGTEAFF. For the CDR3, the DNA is TGTGCCATCAGTGAGTGGGGACAGGGCATGGGAACTGAAGCTTTCTTT.

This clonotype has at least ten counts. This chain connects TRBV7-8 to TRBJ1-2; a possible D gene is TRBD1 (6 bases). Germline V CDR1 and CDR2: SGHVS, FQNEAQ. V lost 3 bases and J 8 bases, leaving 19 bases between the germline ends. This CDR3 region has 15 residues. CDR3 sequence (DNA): TGTGCCAGCAGCTTGCAACAGGGCCGGGCGGCGGGCTACACCTTC. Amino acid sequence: CASSLQQGRAAGYTF.

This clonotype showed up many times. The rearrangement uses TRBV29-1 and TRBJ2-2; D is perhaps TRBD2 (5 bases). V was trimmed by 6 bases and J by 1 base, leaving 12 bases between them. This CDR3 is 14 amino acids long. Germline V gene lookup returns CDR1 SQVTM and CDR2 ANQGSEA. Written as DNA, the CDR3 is TGCAGCGTAGTCACCGGGATGAACACCGGGGAGCTGTTTTTT. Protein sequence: CSVVTGMNTGELFF.

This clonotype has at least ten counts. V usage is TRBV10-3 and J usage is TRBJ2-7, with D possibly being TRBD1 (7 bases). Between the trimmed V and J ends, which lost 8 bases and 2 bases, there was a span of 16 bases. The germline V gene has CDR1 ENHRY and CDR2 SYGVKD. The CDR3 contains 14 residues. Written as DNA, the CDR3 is TGTGCCATCTCCAGGGGGGACACCACCTACGAGCAGTACTTC. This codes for CAISRGDTTYEQYF.

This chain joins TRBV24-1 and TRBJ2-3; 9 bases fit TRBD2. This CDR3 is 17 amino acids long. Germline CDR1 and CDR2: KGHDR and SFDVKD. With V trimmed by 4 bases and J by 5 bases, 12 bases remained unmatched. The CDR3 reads CATSEDQRGARGDTQYF. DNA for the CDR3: TGTGCCACCAGTGAAGACCAGCGGGGGGCCAGAGGAGATACGCAGTATTTT.

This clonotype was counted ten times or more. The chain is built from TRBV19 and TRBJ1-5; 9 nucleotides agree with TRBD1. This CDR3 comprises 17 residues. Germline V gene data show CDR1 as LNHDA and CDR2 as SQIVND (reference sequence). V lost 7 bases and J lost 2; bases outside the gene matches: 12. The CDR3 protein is CASTRGQGKLGNQPQHF. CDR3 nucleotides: TGTGCCAGTACCAGAGGACAGGGGAAGCTTGGCAATCAGCCCCAGCATTTT.

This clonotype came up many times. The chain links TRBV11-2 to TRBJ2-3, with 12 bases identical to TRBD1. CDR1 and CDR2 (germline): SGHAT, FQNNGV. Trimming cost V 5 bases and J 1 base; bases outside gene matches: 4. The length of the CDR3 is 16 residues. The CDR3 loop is CASSPGTGGRTDTQYF. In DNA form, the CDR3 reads TGTGCCAGCAGCCCCGGGACAGGGGGCCGCACAGATACGCAGTATTTT. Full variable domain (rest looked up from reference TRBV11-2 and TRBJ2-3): EAGVAQSPRYKIIEKRQSVAFWCNPISGHATLYWYQQILGQGPKLLIQFQNNGVVDDSQLPKDRFSAERLKGVDSTLKIQPAKLEDSAVYLCASSPGTGGRTDTQYFGPGTRLTVL.

The CDR3 DNA follows: TGTGCCACCAGCAGAGAACAGGGAAATGAAAAACTGTTTTTT. It specifies CATSREQGNEKLFF. The chain has TRBV15 and TRBJ1-4; TRBD1 is a possible D gene (6 bases). The CDR3 is 14 residues long. CDR1 and CDR2 (germline): LNHNV, YYDKDF (reference sequence). V was pared by 0 bases and J by 5 bases, with 7 bases between.

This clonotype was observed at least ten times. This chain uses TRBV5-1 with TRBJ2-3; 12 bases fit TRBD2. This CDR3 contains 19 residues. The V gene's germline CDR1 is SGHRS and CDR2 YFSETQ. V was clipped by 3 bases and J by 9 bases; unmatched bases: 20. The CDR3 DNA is TGCGCCAGCAGCTCGGATGGACTAGCGGGGATCAATCAGCGGGAAACGCAGTATTTT. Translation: CASSSDGLAGINQRETQYF.

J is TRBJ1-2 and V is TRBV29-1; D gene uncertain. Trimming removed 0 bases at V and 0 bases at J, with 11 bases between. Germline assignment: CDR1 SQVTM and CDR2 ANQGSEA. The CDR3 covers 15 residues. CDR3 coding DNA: TGCAGCGTTGAAGATTCGGACGGATCTAACTATGGCTACACCTTC. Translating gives CSVEDSDGSNYGYTF.

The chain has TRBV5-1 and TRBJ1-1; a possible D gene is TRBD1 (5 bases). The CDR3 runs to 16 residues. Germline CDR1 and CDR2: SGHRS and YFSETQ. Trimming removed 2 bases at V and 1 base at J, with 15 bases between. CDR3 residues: CASSFIRESANTEAFF. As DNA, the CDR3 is TGCGCCAGCAGCTTCATCAGGGAAAGCGCGAACACTGAAGCTTTCTTT.

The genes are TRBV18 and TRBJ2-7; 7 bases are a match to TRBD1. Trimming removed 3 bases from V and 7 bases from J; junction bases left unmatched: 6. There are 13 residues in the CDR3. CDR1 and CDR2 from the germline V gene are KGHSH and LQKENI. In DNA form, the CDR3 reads TGTGCCAGCTCACCCGGGGACAGCAAAGAGCAGTACTTC. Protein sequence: CASSPGDSKEQYF.

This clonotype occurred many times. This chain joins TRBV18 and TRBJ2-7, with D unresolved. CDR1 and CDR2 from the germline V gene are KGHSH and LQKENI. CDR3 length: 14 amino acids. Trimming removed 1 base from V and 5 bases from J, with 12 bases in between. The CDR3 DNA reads TGTGCCAGCTCACCACAGGGAACTGCCAACGAGCAGTACTTC. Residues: CASSPQGTANEQYF.

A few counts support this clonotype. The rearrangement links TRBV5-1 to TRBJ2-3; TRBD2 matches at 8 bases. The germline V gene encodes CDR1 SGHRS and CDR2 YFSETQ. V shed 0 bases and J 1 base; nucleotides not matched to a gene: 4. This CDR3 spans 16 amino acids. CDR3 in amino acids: CASSLGSGGRTDTQYF. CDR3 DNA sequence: TGCGCCAGCAGCTTGGGAAGCGGGGGTCGCACAGATACGCAGTATTTT. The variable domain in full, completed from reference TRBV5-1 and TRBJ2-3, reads KAGVTQTPRYLIKTRGQQVTLSCSPISGHRSVSWYQQTPGQGLQFLFEYFSETQRNKGNFPGRFSGRQFSNSRSEMNVSTLELGDSALYLCASSLGSGGRTDTQYFGPGTRLTVL.

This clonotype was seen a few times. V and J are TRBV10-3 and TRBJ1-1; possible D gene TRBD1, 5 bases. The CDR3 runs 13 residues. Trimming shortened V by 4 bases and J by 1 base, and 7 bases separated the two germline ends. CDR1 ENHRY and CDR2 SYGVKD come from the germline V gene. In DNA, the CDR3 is TGTGCCATCAGTGGTACAGGGAACACTGAAGCTTTCTTT. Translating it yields CAISGTGNTEAFF.

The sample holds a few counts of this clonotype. The CDR3 nucleotides read TGTGCCAGCAGCTTAGCGTCTGGCAGAGAAAATCAGCCCCAGCATTTT. It translates to CASSLASGRENQPQHF. This rearrangement joins TRBV7-2 to TRBJ1-5; no reliable D call. Trimming removed 0 bases from V and 4 bases from J, with 13 bases in between. From germline, CDR1 is SGHTA and CDR2 FQGNSA. The CDR3 contains 16 residues.

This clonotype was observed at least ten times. CDR3 coding DNA: TGTGCCAGCAGCCAAGAAAGGTTCTCCTACGAGCAGTACTTC. Translated: CASSQERFSYEQYF. V gene TRBV3-1 combines with J gene TRBJ2-7, with no clear D. The CDR3 length is 14 residues. Looked up from germline, CDR1 is LGHDT and CDR2 is YNNKEL (reference sequence). Trimming stripped 0 bases from V and 0 bases from J, with 6 bases between.

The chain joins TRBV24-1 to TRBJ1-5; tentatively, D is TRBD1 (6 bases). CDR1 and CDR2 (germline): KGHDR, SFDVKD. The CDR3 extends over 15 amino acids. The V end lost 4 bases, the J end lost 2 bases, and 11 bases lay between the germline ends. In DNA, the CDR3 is TGTGCCACCAGTGACCGAGGGGGTGGCAATCAGCCCCAGCATTTT. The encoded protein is CATSDRGGGNQPQHF.

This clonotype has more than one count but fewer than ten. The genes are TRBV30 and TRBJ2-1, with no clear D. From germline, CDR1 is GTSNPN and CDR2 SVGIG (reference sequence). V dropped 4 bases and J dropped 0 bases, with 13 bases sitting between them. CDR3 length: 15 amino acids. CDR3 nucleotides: TGTGCCTGGACGGGTTTGATTCGCTCCTACAATGAGCAGTTCTTC. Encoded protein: CAWTGLIRSYNEQFF.

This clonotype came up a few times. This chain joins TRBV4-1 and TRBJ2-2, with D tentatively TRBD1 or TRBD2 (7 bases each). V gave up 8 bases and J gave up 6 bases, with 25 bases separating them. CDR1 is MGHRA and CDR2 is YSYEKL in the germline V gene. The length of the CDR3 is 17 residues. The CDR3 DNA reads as TGCGCCAGCCGGACTAAGGAGCTCCAGGGGGGGGCCGGGGAGCTGTTTTTT. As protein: CASRTKELQGGAGELFF.

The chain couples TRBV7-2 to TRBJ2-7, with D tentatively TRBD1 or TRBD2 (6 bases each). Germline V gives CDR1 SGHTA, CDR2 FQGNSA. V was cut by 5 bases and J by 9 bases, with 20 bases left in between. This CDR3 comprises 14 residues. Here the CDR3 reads CASSLLGGSGRQYF. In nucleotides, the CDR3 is TGTGCCAGCAGCCTGCTGGGGGGCAGTGGGAGGCAGTACTTC.

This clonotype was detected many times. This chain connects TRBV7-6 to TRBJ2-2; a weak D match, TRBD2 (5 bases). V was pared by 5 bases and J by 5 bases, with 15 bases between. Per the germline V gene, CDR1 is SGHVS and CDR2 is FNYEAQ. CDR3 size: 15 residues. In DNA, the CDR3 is TGTGCCAGCAGCCTGGGCGCGAGAGGGACCGGGGAGCTGTTTTTT. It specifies CASSLGARGTGELFF.

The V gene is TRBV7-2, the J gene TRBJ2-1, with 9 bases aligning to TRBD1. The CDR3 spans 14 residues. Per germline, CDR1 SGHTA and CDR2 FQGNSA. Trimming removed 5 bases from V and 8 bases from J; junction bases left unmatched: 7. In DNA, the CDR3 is TGTGCCAGCAGCCGGGACAGGGTAGGGGATGAGCAGTTCTTC. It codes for CASSRDRVGDEQFF.

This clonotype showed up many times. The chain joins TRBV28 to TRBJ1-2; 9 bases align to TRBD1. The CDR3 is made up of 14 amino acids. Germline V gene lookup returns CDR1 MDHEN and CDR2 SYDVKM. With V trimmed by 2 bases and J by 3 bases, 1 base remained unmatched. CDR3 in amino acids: CASSLGDRDYGYTF. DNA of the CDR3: TGTGCCAGCAGTTTAGGGGACAGGGACTATGGCTACACCTTC.

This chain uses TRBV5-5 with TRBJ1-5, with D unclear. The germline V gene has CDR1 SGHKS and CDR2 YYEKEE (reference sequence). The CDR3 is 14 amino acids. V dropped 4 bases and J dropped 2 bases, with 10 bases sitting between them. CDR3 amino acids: CASSADPRNQPQHF. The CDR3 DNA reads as TGTGCCAGCAGCGCGGACCCCCGCAATCAGCCCCAGCATTTT.